The 20 T cell receptor beta chains listed next were all sequenced from one sample in a study of blood T cell repertoires in COVID-19. Profiled with immunoSEQ multiplex PCR; TCRdb holds only in-frame clones, not every one. The data hold some 150,000 clones, with about 87% observed a single time. Sample: peripheral blood. The source is a woman in her 50s with acute or convalescent COVID-19.

The chain recombines TRBV18 with TRBJ2-3; 7 nucleotides line up with TRBD2. Germline loops: CDR1 KGHSH, CDR2 LQKENI. With 3 bases clipped from V and 0 bases from J, the junction kept 6 bases outside the gene matches. This CDR3 is 16 amino acids long. The CDR3 DNA is TGTGCCAGCTCACCCCAGGGAGGGACTAGCACAGATACGCAGTATTTT. The encoded protein is CASSPQGGTSTDTQYF.

Concerning this clone itself: Other DNA sequences in the same sample also yield this CDR3. This chain links TRBV11-2 with TRBJ2-7; TRBD2 aligns across 7 bases. CDR1 and CDR2 (germline): SGHAT, FQNNGV. The CDR3 length is 14 residues. Losses at the gene ends were 1 base for V and 6 bases for J; bases not matched to a gene: 6. In DNA form, the CDR3 reads TGTGCCAGCAGCTTAGGCGGACTAGTCCGCGAGCAGTACTTC. It translates to CASSLGGLVREQYF. Full variable domain (remainder filled in from reference TRBV11-2 and TRBJ2-7): EAGVAQSPRYKIIEKRQSVAFWCNPISGHATLYWYQQILGQGPKLLIQFQNNGVVDDSQLPKDRFSAERLKGVDSTLKIQPAKLEDSAVYLCASSLGGLVREQYFGPGTRLTVT.

V usage is TRBV29-1 and J usage is TRBJ1-2; 11 positions agree with TRBD1. In germline, CDR1 is SQVTM, CDR2 ANQGSEA. This CDR3 has 14 residues. After removal of 2 bases from V and 8 bases from J, the junction contained 7 bases not matched to a gene. CDR3 in amino acids: CSVEFGQGAWGYTF. CDR3 in DNA: TGCAGCGTTGAATTCGGACAGGGGGCGTGGGGCTACACCTTC.

This clone occurred once. The V call is TRBV6-6, the J call TRBJ1-1; D remains unclear. CDR1 and CDR2 from the germline V gene are MNHNY and SVGAGI (reference sequence). Trimming cost V 2 bases and J 10 bases, with 11 bases left between them. The CDR3 has 12 amino acids. CDR3 DNA: TGTGCCAGCAGTTACGCGGGAGATGGAGCTTTCTTT. Encoded protein: CASSYAGDGAFF.

This clone has just one count. This sequence joins TRBV9 and TRBJ1-1; D unclear. Trimming removed 1 base from V and 7 bases from J, with 11 bases in between. CDR3 length: 13 amino acids. The germline V gene encodes CDR1 SGDLS and CDR2 YYNGEE. Here the CDR3 reads CASSVMAESEAFF. The CDR3 DNA sequence: TGTGCCAGCAGCGTAATGGCCGAAAGTGAAGCTTTCTTT.

The V and J genes are TRBV9 and TRBJ2-2; 8 nucleotides match TRBD2. Germline V CDR1 and CDR2: SGDLS, YYNGEE. The CDR3 extends over 14 amino acids. Unmatched junction bases numbered 3, after V lost 4 bases and J lost 4 bases. The CDR3 reads CASSPTSGTGELFF. The DNA of the CDR3 is TGTGCCAGCAGCCCAACTAGCGGCACCGGGGAGCTGTTTTTT.

This chain uses TRBV7-9 with TRBJ1-4, with 9 bases that match TRBD1. The CDR3 extends over 15 amino acids. Germline V gives CDR1 SEHNR, CDR2 FQNEAQ (reference sequence). J gave up 6 bases and V 1 base, and 3 bases lay outside the gene matches. The CDR3 DNA reads TGTGCCAGCAGCTTAGAGTGGGACAGGGATGAAAAACTGTTTTTT. Protein sequence: CASSLEWDRDEKLFF. Supplemented by reference TRBV7-9 and TRBJ1-4, the full variable domain reads DTGVSQNPRHKITKRGQNVTFRCDPISEHNRLYWYRQTLGQGPEFLTYFQNEAQLEKSRLLSDRFSAERPKGSFSTLEIQRTEQGDSAMYLCASSLEWDRDEKLFFGSGTQLSVL.

With respect to this clone: The same CDR3 is also encoded by other DNA sequences in this sample. The chain has TRBV27 and TRBJ1-5; 11 bases fit TRBD1. Germline CDR1 MNHEY, CDR2 SMNVEV (reference sequence). The junction had 5 bases not matched to a gene; V was cut back by 3 bases and J by 7 bases. This CDR3 is 15 amino acids long. CDR3 region: CASSLGTGGDQPQHF. CDR3 nucleotide sequence: TGTGCCAGCAGTTTGGGGACAGGGGGGGACCAGCCCCAGCATTTT.

The V gene is TRBV18, the J gene TRBJ2-7, with TRBD2 matching over 9 bases. V lost 3 bases, J lost 2 bases, and 5 bases stayed unmatched. In germline, CDR1 is KGHSH, CDR2 LQKENI. The CDR3 sequence is 15 residues long. The CDR3, as DNA: TGTGCCAGCTCACCGGCGGGAGGGCACCCCTACGAGCAGTACTTC. Residues: CASSPAGGHPYEQYF. The entire variable domain, with the rest obtained from reference TRBV18 and TRBJ2-7, is as follows: NAGVMQNPRHLVRRRGQEARLRCSPMKGHSHVYWYRQLPEEGLKFMVYLQKENIIDESGMPKERFSAEFPKEGPSILRIQQVVRGDSAAYFCASSPAGGHPYEQYFGPGTRLTVT.

This clone was picked up one time. The V and J genes are TRBV7-3 and TRBJ2-3, with a possible D match to TRBD2 (7 bases). Germline assignment: CDR1 SGHTA and CDR2 FQGTGA. Deletions cut 5 bases from V and 3 bases from J, with 15 bases between. The CDR3 has 15 amino acids. In nucleotides, the CDR3 is TGTGCCAGCAGCCCCGTAGGGGGGGTGACAGATACGCAGTATTTT. This gives the protein CASSPVGGVTDTQYF.

J is TRBJ1-4 and V is TRBV12-3 or TRBV12-4, with no clear D. The CDR3 totals 12 residues. V was trimmed by 6 bases and J by 4 bases, leaving 6 bases between them. CDR3 coding DNA: TGTGCCAGCAGCCTTGTTAATGAAAAACTGTTTTTT. As protein: CASSLVNEKLFF.

The chain employs TRBV5-6 and TRBJ2-6; D unclear. In germline, CDR1 is SGHDT, CDR2 YYEEEE. Deletions cut 10 bases from V and 0 bases from J, with 5 bases between. The CDR3 totals 12 residues. The CDR3 loop is CAVRSGANVLTF. CDR3 sequence (DNA): TGTGCCGTTCGCTCTGGGGCCAACGTCCTGACTTTC. The full variable domain, completed using reference TRBV5-6 and TRBJ2-6, is DAGVTQSPTHLIKTRGQQVTLRCSPKSGHDTVSWYQQALGQGPQFIFQYYEEEERQRGNFPDRFSGHQFPNYSSELNVNALLLGDSALYLCAVRSGANVLTFGAGSRLTVL.

The V and J genes are TRBV10-1 and TRBJ1-1; D call uncertain. V was trimmed by 0 bases and J by 10 bases, leaving 12 bases between them. Germline CDR1 and CDR2: WNHNN and SYGVQD (reference sequence). This CDR3 spans 13 amino acids. CDR3 in DNA: TGCGCCAGCAGTGAGTCGAATCAGAGAGGAGCTTTCTTT. Amino acid sequence: CASSESNQRGAFF.

The rearrangement uses TRBV7-3 and TRBJ2-7; 11 bases are shared with TRBD1. V lost 5 bases to trimming and J lost 2 bases; unmatched junction nucleotides: 2. CDR1 is SGHTA, CDR2 FQGTGA, per germline. This CDR3 comprises 14 residues. CDR3 DNA sequence: TGTGCCAGCAGCCCGGGACAGGGGGCCTACGAGCAGTACTTC. Amino acids: CASSPGQGAYEQYF.

The chain recombines TRBV20-1 with TRBJ2-5; 10 positions agree with TRBD2. With V trimmed by 3 bases and J by 5 bases, 24 bases remained unmatched. The CDR3 is 20 amino acids. Germline-derived CDR1 and CDR2 are DFQATT and SNEGSKA (reference sequence). CDR3 nucleotides: TGCAGTGCTAGTTACTTTAGTTTCGGAACTAGCGGGATTCGGAGGGAGACCCAGTACTTC. It codes for CSASYFSFGTSGIRRETQYF.

The gene calls are TRBV5-1 and TRBJ2-2; tentative D call: TRBD1 (6 bases). Trimming took off 3 bases at V and 2 bases at J, with 14 bases between the two ends. This CDR3 has 16 amino acids. Germline-derived CDR1 and CDR2 are SGHRS and YFSETQ. The DNA of the CDR3 is TGCGCCAGCAGCTCCACCGGGACACACAACACCGGGGAGCTGTTTTTT. Amino acids: CASSSTGTHNTGELFF.

This chain connects TRBV11-2 to TRBJ2-7; tentative D call: TRBD2 (5 bases). The CDR3 covers 12 residues. V lost 5 bases and J lost 3, with 8 bases in between. Germline V lookup: CDR1 SGHAT, CDR2 FQNNGV. The CDR3 region has the DNA TGTGCCAGCAGCCCGAGGGTCTACGAGCAGTACTTC. This translates into CASSPRVYEQYF.

This clone was observed a single time. The rearrangement uses TRBV27 and TRBJ1-1, with TRBD1 identical over 8 bases. The CDR3 totals 15 residues. Unmatched junction bases numbered 5, after V lost 5 bases and J lost 0 bases. Germline V gene data show CDR1 as MNHEY and CDR2 as SMNVEV (reference sequence). The DNA for the CDR3 is TGTGCCAGCAGTCCTAGACAGGGGATGAACACTGAAGCTTTCTTT. It encodes CASSPRQGMNTEAFF.

This clone appeared once. The gene calls are TRBV6-6 and TRBJ2-1; 10 nucleotides match TRBD2. Germline V lookup: CDR1 MNHNY, CDR2 SVGAGI (reference sequence). The CDR3 totals 16 residues. V was pared by 4 bases and J by 1 base, with 4 bases of the junction left unmatched. CDR3 sequence reads: CASSSASGSSYNEQFF. The DNA for the CDR3 is TGTGCCAGCAGTTCGGCTAGCGGGAGTTCCTACAATGAGCAGTTCTTC.

The V gene is TRBV23-1, the J gene TRBJ2-7; a possible D gene is TRBD2 (6 bases). TRBV23-1 is an ORF, and what it does is uncertain. Trimming took 0 bases from V and 5 from J, leaving 14 bases between them. The CDR3 runs 15 residues. CDR3: CASSQSDNPGDEQYF. Written as DNA, the CDR3 is TGCGCCAGCAGTCAATCGGACAATCCGGGGGACGAGCAGTACTTC.